Listed below are T cell receptor beta chains from one sample, sequenced in a study of metastatic and nonmetastatic thyroid tumors. TCRdb re-called clones via MiXCR from the PCR reads. This sample has tens of thousands of clones; more than 14% occur once, and the top ten carry around 13%. The sequencing input was tumor tissue. The receptors derive from a female donor with papillary thyroid cancer or a benign thyroid nodule (not recorded which). Some clones in this sample may be carry-over from other donors' samples. Each CDR3 is given with its conserved first and last residue. D genes are given only for firm matches. A clone size is listed for some rows: how often the clone was seen (once, few, many), or a class if it is expanded.

CDR3 DNA | CDR3 protein | V gene | clone size | D gene | J gene
TGTGCCAGCAGTTACGTATCGGGAGGGAAAAACGAGCAGTACTTC | CASSYVSGGKNEQYF | TRBV6-5 | few | TRBD2 | TRBJ2-7
TGTGCCAGCAGCTCGTGGGGTGGTAGCGGGGGACAGAACACCGGGGAGCTGTTTTTT | CASSSWGGSGGQNTGELFF | TRBV11-1 | few | TRBD2 | TRBJ2-2
TGTGCCACCAGCATTGGGACAGACAATGAGCAGTTCTTC | CATSIGTDNEQFF | TRBV15 | many | TRBD1 | TRBJ2-1
TGTGCCAGCAGTGAAAGGGACTCAAGGGAAAAACTGTTTTTT | CASSERDSREKLFF | TRBV6-1 | many | NA | TRBJ1-4
TGTGCCAGCAGCCCCCCAGATTCCTGGCCCGGGGAGCTGTTTTTT | CASSPPDSWPGELFF | TRBV12-3/TRBV12-4 | NA | NA | TRBJ2-2
TGTGCCAGCAGCTTTACTAGCGGGAGTGGCACAGATACGCAGTATTTT | CASSFTSGSGTDTQYF | TRBV7-2 | many | TRBD2 | TRBJ2-3
TGTGCCAGCAGTTACCTAGAGGGCGGCTACACCTTC | CASSYLEGGYTF | TRBV6-5 | medium-sized | NA | TRBJ1-2
TGCGCCAGCAGCTGGTCCGGACAGGCCTATAATTCACCCCTCCACTTT | CASSWSGQAYNSPLHF | TRBV5-1 | many | TRBD1 | TRBJ1-6
TGCGCCAGCAGTTCTCCCTCGGTCGACAGGGCCTATGGCTACACCTTC | CASSSPSVDRAYGYTF | TRBV5-1 | many | TRBD1 | TRBJ1-2
TGTGCCAGTAGTATAATCACAGGTGACAATGAGCAGTTCTTC | CASSIITGDNEQFF | TRBV19 | few | NA | TRBJ2-1
TGCGCCAGCAGGGTCGGTGGTTTTTACGAGCAGTACTTC | CASRVGGFYEQYF | TRBV5-1 | once | NA | TRBJ2-7
TGTGCCAGCATCTTTGGACTTGGAAACACCATATATTTT | CASIFGLGNTIYF | TRBV12-3/TRBV12-4 | many | NA | TRBJ1-3
TGTGCCAGCAGCTTAAATCCAAGCGGGGGGTACACAGATACGCAGTATTTT | CASSLNPSGGYTDTQYF | TRBV7-3 | many | TRBD2 | TRBJ2-3
TGCAGTGCTAGAGATAGGAGTAGAAACTATGGCTACACCTTC | CSARDRSRNYGYTF | TRBV20-1 | NA | NA | TRBJ1-2
TGTGCCAGCAGCTTAGGGGGGACATGGGAACTGTTTTTT | CASSLGGTWELFF | TRBV7-9 | many | NA | TRBJ1-4
TGTGCCAGCACCGCAGGGGGAGGCTATTCACCCCTCCACTTT | CASTAGGGYSPLHF | TRBV6-1 | large | TRBD1 | TRBJ1-6
TGCGCCAGCAGCTTGGTGAGGGCGAGCACAGATACGCAGTATTTT | CASSLVRASTDTQYF | TRBV5-1 | NA | NA | TRBJ2-3
TGCAGTGCTAGTACAGGGACTCGCTACGAGCAGTACTTC | CSASTGTRYEQYF | TRBV20-1 | many | NA | TRBJ2-7
TGTGCCAGCATGACCCAACAGTGGGGGAACACTGAAGCTTTCTTT | CASMTQQWGNTEAFF | TRBV2 | few | NA | TRBJ1-1
TGTGCCAGTAGTATCAACACTGAAGCTTTCTTT | CASSINTEAFF | TRBV19 | many | NA | TRBJ1-1
TGTGCCAGCAGTGGGGGGCGGGGTGAAAACTATGGCTACTGGTTC | CASSGGRGENYGYWF | TRBV2 | NA | NA | TRBJ1-2
TGTGCCAGCAGTGAGGACAGGGGCCTTACTGAAGCTTTCTTT | CASSEDRGLTEAFF | TRBV2 | many | TRBD1 | TRBJ1-1
TGTGCCAGCTCACTGGGGTACAGGGGGAGTCAGCCCCAGCATTTT | CASSLGYRGSQPQHF | TRBV18 | medium-sized | TRBD1 | TRBJ1-5
TGTGCCAGCAGGTCCAGCCGGGGAGATCAGCCCCAGCATTTT | CASRSSRGDQPQHF | TRBV25-1 | many | NA | TRBJ1-5
TGTGCCAGCGGGGCCCGGCTGTACACTGAAGCTTTCTTT | CASGARLYTEAFF | TRBV2 | many | NA | TRBJ1-1
TGTGCCAGCAGCTCATCAGGGACAGCGGGCGAGCAGTACTTC | CASSSSGTAGEQYF | TRBV7-8 | many | NA | TRBJ2-7
TGCAGTGCTAGTAGCGGGAGGTACGAGCAGTACTTC | CSASSGRYEQYF | TRBV20-1 | NA | TRBD2 | TRBJ2-7
TGTGCCTGGAGTGTACAGGGGAACACTGAAGCTTTCTTT | CAWSVQGNTEAFF | TRBV30 | few | NA | TRBJ1-1
TGCAGTGCTAGTACAGGGCCTCTATCGTTTCAGCCCCAGCATTTT | CSASTGPLSFQPQHF | TRBV20-1 | many | NA | TRBJ1-5
TGTGCCAGCAGCTTAGAAGGATGGGGCTACACCTTC | CASSLEGWGYTF | TRBV13 | NA | NA | TRBJ1-2
TGTGCCAGCAGGGGACAGGGCGTCACCGGGGAGCTGTTTTTT | CASRGQGVTGELFF | TRBV2 | many | TRBD1 | TRBJ2-2
TGCGCCAGCAGCCAGATCAGGGGCCGGGGGCATGAGCAGTTCTTC | CASSQIRGRGHEQFF | TRBV4-1 | many | NA | TRBJ2-1
TGCGCCAGCAGCTTGGGACAGGGGAAGGGGACCGGGGAGCTGTTTTTT | CASSLGQGKGTGELFF | TRBV5-1 | many | TRBD1 | TRBJ2-2
TGTGCCAGCAGCCAACTTGCAAGGCGGGGCACAGATACGCAGTATTTT | CASSQLARRGTDTQYF | TRBV4-2 | many | NA | TRBJ2-3
TGTGCCAGCAGCCAAGAGAGTCGGAAAGAGACCCAGTACTTC | CASSQESRKETQYF | TRBV3-1 | many | NA | TRBJ2-5
TGTGCCAGCAGCTTAGCCAGGACAGGGAAAACTGAAGCTTTCTTT | CASSLARTGKTEAFF | TRBV11-1 | many | TRBD1 | TRBJ1-1